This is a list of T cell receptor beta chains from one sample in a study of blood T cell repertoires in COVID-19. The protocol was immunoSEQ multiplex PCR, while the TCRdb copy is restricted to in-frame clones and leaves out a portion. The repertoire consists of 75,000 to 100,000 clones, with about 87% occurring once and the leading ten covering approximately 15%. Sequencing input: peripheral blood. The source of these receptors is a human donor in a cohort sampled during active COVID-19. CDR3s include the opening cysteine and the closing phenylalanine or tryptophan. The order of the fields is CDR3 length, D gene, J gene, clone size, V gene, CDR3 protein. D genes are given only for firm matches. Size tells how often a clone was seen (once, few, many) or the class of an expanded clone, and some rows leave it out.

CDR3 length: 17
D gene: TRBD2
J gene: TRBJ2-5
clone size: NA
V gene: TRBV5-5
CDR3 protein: CASSLSILGGIQETQYF

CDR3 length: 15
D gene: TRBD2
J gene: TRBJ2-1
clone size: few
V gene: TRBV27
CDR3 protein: CASIKKGLAGAEQFF

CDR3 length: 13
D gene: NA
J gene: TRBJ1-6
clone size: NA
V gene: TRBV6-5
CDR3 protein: CASRPGYNSPLHF

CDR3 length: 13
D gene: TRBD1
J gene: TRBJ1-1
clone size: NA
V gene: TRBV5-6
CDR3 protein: CASSRDRVAEAFF

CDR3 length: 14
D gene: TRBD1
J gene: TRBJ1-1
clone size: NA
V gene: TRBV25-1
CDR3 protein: CASRPQGQITEAFF

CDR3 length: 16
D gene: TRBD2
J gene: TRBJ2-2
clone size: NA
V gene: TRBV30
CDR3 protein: CAWSLGLAGVSGELFF

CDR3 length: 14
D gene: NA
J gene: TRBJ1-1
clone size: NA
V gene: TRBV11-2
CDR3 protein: CASSQTQVITEAFF

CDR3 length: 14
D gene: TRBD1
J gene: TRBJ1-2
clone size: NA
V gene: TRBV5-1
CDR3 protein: CASSLGQGAYGYTF

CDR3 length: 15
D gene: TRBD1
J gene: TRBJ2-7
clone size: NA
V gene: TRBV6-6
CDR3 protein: CASSLNPGQNYEQYF

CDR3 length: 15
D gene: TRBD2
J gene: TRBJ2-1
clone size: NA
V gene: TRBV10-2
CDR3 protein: CASTLLAGGSNEQFF

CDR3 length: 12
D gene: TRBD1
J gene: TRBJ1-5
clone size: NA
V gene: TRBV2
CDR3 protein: CASKTGGQPQHF

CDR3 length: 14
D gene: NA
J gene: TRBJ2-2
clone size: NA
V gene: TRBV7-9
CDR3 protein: CASRGAGNTGELFF

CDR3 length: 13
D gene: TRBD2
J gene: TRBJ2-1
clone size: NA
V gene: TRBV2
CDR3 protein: CASSEIGTSGKFF

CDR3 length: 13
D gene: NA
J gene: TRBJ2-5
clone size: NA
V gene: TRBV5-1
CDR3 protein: CASSLGDKETQYF

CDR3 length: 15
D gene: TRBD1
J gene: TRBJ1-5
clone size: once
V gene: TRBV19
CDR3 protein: CASSGTGGGNQPQHF

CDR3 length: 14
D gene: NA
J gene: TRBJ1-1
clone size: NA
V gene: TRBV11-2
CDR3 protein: CASSLDLMNTEAFF

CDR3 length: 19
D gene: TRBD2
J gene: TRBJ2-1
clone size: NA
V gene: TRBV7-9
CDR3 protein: CASSLRFSSGRSTYNEQFF

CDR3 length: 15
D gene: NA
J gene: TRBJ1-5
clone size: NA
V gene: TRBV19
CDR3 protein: CASNKAGGSNQPQHF

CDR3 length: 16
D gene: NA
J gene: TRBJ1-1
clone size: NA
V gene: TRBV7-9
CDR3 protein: CASSFDVGQGPTEAFF

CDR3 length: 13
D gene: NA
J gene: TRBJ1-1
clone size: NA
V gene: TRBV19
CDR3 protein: CASSSRRGAEAFF

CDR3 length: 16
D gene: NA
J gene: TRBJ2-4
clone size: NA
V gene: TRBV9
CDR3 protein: CASSVGGSGAKNIQYF

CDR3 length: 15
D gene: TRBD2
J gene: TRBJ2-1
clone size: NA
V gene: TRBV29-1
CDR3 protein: CSVNGAGGKDNEQFF

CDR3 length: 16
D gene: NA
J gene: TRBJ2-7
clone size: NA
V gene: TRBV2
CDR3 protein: CASSDSVGGLPYEQYF

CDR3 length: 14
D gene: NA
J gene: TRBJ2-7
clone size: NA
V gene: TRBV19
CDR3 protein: CASSISGSSYEQYF

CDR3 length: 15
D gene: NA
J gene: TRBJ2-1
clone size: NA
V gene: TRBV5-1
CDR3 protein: CASSRQKGTYNEQFF

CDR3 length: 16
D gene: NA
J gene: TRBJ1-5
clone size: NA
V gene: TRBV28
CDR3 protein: CASSLFGRGSNQPQHF

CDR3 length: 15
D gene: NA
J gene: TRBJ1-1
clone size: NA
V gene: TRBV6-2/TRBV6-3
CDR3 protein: CASSTPEGGRAEAFF

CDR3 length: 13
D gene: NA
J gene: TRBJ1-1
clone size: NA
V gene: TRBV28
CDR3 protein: CASSLQHHTEAFF

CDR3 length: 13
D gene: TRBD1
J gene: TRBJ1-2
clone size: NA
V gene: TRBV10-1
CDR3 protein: CASSADRGHGYTF

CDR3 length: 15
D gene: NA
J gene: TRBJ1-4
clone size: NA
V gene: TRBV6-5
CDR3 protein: CASSYSMRQGEKLFF

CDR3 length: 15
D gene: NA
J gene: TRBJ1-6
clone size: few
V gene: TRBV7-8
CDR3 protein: CASSFQLQGNSPLHF

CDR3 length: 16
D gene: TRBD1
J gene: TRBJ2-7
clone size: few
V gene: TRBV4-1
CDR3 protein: CASSQKPGQPIHEQYF

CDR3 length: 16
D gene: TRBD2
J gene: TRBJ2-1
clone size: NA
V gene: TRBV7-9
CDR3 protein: CASSGLAGSSYNEQFF

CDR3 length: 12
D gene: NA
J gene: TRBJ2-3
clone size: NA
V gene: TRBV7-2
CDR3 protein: CASSSFTDTQYF

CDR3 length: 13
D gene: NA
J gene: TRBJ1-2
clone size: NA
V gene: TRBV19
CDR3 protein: CASSFAGNYGYTF

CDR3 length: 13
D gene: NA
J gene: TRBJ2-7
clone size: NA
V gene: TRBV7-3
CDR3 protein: CASSLRRETEQYF

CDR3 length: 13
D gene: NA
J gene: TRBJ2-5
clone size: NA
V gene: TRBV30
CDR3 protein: CAWSTGNSETQYF

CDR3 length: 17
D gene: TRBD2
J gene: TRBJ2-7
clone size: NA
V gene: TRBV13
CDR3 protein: CASSLVSGGDGSYEQYF

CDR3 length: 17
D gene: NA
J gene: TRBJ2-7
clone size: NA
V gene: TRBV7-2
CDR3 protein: CASSSNPLKTSDYEQYF

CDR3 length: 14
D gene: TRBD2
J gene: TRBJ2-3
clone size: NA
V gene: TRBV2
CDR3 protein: CASSAGTITDTQYF

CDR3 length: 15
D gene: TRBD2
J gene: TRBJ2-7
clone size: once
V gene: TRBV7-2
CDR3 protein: CASSLGLAGAYEQYF

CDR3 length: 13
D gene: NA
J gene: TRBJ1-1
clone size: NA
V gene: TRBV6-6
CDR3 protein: CASARERNTEAFF

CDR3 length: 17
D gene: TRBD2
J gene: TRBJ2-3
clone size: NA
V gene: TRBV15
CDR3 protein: CATSRDLAGGPEDTQYF

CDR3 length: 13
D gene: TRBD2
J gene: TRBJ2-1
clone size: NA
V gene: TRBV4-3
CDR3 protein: CASSQEAGVEQFF

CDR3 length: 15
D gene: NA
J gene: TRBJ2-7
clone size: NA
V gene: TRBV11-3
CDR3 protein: CASSSPGECHYEQYF

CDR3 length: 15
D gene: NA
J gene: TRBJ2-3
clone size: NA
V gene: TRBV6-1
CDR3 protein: CASSEGGILADTQYF

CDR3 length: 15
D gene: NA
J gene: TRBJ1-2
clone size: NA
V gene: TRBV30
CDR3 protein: CAWSVRFRGVFGYTF

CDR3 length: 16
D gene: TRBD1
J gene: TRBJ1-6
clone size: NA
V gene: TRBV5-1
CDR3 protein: CASSWSWDRGNSPLHF

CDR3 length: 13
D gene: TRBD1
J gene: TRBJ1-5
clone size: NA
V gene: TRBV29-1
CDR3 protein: CSALGGGDQPQHF

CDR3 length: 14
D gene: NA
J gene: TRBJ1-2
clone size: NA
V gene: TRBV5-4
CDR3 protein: CASSSLRSGYGYTF

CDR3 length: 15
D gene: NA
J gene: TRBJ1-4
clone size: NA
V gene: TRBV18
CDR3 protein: CASSPEALTNEKLFF

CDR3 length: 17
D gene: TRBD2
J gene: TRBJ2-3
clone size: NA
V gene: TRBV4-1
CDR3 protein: CASSQAVGLLSTDTQYF

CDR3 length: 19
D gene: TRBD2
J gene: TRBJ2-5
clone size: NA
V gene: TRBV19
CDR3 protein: CASSSLQRGLAGGSETQYF

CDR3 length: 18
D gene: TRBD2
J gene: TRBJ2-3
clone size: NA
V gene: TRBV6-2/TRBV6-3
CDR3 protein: CASSPGLAGGSSTDTQYF

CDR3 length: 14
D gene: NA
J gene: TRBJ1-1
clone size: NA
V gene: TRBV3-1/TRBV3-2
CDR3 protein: CASSRDGGNTEAFF

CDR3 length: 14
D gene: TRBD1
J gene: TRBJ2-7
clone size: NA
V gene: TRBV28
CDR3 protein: CASSLTGFAYEQYF

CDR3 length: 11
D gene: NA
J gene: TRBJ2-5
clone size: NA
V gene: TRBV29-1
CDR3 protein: CSVDLVETQYF

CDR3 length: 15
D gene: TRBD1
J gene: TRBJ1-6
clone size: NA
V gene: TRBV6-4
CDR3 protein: CASSDSTGATSPLHF

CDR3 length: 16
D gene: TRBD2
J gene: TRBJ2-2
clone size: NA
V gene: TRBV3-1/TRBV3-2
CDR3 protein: CASSVGTSGAPGELFF

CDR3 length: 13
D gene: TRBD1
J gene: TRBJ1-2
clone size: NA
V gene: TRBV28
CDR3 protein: CASSSRQGHGYTF